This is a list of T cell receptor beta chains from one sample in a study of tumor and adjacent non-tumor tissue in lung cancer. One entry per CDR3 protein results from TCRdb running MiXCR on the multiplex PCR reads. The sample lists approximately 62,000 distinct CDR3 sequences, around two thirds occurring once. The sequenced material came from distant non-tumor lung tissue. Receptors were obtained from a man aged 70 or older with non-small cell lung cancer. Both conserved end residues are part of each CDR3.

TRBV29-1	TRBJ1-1	CSVETRRRTEAFF
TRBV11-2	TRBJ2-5	CASSPIQLENQYF
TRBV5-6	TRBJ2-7	CASSQGWDRRGLEQYF
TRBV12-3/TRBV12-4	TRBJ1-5	CASSLSVGGNQSQHF
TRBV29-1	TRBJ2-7	CSVDGGSYEQYF
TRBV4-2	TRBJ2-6	CASSQGAEAGANVLTF
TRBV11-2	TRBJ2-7	CASSRPVGSYGQYF
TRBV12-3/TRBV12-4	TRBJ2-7	CVSSLGQGSSLLQYF
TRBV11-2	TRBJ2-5	CAISLVDRGLGGAQYF
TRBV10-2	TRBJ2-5	CANSELVGTSGRRTQYF
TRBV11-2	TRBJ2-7	CASSIGVRNYGQYF
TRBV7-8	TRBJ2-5	CTISFNRGWETQYF
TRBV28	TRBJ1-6	CASSLVGTPGSSPLHF
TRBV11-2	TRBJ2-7	CASSLTSGGGYEQYF
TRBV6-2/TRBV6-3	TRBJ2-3	CVSSSGIGIDTQYF
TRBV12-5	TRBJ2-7	CVSGFSPSGTSSIHEQYF
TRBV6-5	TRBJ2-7	CASGYSSDSGSKQYF
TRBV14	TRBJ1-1	CASSQDPQQGEAFF
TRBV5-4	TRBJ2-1	CASSPRREFNGQFF
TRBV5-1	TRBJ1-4	CASSGRQVEKLFF
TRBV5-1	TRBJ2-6	CTSSGGQGDFGSGVNVLTF
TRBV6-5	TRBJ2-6	CASSYSIGSGANLLTF
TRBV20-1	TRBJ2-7	CSAPRQGQAAYEQYF
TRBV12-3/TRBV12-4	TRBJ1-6	CASTSRGSSYNSPLHF
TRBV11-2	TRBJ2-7	CASNTVTDSREQYF
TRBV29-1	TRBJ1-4	CSVQSGEKLFF
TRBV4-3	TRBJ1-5	CASSQAPAWPQHF
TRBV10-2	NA	CASSELESNQPQYF
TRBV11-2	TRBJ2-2	CANSPPGLAGGNTGELFF
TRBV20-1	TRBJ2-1	CSAGVGTAAAGESNGQFF
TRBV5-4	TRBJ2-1	CASNPGTGGKYNEQFF
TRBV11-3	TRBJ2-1	CARSILAGVSNEQFF
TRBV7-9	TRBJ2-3	CASSIDRSTDTQYF
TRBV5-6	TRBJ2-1	CASSLWTGNHNEQFF
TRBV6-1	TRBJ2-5	CASSRGGAMRGETQYF
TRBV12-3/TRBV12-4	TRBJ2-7	CASSPGTESFYEQYF
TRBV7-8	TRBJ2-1	CASSLVVWMGQGFDNEQFF
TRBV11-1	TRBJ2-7	CASSLDCGQAYSYEQYF
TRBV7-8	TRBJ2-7	CASSPRVQSSYEQYF
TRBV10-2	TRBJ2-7	CASMGRGDGQYF
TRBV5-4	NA	CASSRASGGKYNEQYF
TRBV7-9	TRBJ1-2	CASSLDPTGSYGYTF
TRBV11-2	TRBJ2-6	CAKSHRGEGANVLTF
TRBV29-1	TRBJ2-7	CSVADPRYEQCF
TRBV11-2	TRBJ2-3	CASSFGASGSMAADTQYF
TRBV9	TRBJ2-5	CASSVSTRQGSAETQYF
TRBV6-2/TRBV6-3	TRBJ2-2	CASGHAGPNTGELFF
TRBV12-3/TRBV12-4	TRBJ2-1	CASRSSGRRYNEQFF
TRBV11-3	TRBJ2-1	CASSLLAGAHNEQFF
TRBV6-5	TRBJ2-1	CASRQMILSYNEQFF
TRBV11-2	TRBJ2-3	CASGLIGVDTQYF
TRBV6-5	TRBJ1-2	CASASGSQYGYTF
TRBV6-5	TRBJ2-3	CVSSSFRLGLTDTQYF